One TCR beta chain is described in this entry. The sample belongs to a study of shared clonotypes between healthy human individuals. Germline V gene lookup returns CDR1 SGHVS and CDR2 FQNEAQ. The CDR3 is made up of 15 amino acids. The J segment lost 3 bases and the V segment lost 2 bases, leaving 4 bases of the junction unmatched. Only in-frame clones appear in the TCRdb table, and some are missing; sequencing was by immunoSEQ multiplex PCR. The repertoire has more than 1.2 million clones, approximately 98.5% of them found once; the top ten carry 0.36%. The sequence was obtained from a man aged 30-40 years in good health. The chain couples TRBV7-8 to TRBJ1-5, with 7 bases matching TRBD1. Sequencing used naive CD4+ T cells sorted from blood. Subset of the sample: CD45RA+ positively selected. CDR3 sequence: CASSLMGQYNQPQHF. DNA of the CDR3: TGTGCCAGCAGCTTAATGGGACAGTACAATCAGCCCCAGCATTTT.